This TCR beta chain is from a study of cytomegalovirus exposure and HLA in healthy donors. At the level of the study: A later analysis reported the same platform for the roughly 120 validation repertoires and the 666 first-cohort repertoires.

Comments on this clone: What it recognizes is unknown.

Findings and caveats of the study: Listed as cytomegalovirus-associated were 150 or so TCR beta chains.

Per the germline V gene, CDR1 is LNHNV and CDR2 is YYDKDF (reference sequence). There are 15 residues in the CDR3. With V trimmed by 3 bases and J by 5 bases, 9 bases remained unmatched. Some clones are missing from TCRdb's copy, which holds only in-frame ones; the method was immunoSEQ multiplex PCR. Here the sample spans roughly 60,000 clones, more than 90% being singletons. This TCR was recovered from a young man in good health and CMV-seronegative. This chain joins TRBV15 and TRBJ2-5; 7 nucleotides line up with TRBD1. Specimen: PBMCs. The CDR3 here is CATSSETGPMETQYF. The CDR3 region has the DNA TGTGCCACCAGCAGTGAGACAGGGCCTATGGAGACCCAGTACTTC.